Only a few counts were recorded for the clone carrying this TCR beta chain. As yet, its antigen is unknown. Possible read error: a much larger clone is one base away. The same CDR3 can be traced to other DNA sequences in this sample. Expressed TCRB transcripts were sequenced because the entire RNA isolate underwent reverse transcription. Generated by immunoSEQ multiplex PCR, the TCRdb table keeps only in-frame clones and is missing some. Here the sample spans 100,000 to 150,000 clones, 15% to 20% being singletons. The data belong to a study of beta chain features in type 1 diabetes. Overall study context: The study examined around 98,000,000 sorted cells across all samples. Findings and caveats of the study: People with Type 1 diabetes carried modestly yet significantly shorter TCRB CDR3s in all four CD4+ subsets. In the patient group, naive, central memory and Treg TCRB repertoires seemed more alike than in the healthy donor group.

CD4+ cells of the naive, central memory, regulatory and stem cell-like memory types were sorted via CD45RO/CCR7/CD25/CD127/CD95/CD27. In germline, CDR1 is MDHEN, CDR2 SYDVKM. CDR3 size: 16 residues. The chain recombines TRBV28 with TRBJ1-3, with D possibly TRBD1 on 5 matching bases. The TCR was taken from a man aged 18-30 years with type 1 diabetes. The specimen was central memory CD4+ T cells from blood. The CDR3 sequence: CASGTFWGRAGNTIYF. For the CDR3, the DNA is TGTGCAAGCGGGACCTTTTGGGGAAGGGCGGGAAACACCATATATTTT.